This TCR beta chain was found in a study of cytotoxic CD8 clonotypes in ibrutinib-treated CLL. As for the study in general: Within the patient group, eleven to twelve were relapsed/refractory and approximately 14 treatment-naive, and 17 were IGHV unmutated.

Study findings and constraints: Starting clonality was above that of age-matched healthy donors and tracked circulating CD8+ T-cell counts. Clonality climbed at ibrutinib response, then dropped toward baseline at progression.

Approximately 2.2 micrograms of genomic DNA, which was extracted from cryopreserved PBMCs, served as the material used for the TCR beta libraries. Profiled with immunoSEQ multiplex PCR; TCRdb holds only in-frame clones, not every one. The table lists 100,000 to 150,000 clones, around 85% of them singletons. The germline V and J ends were trimmed by 11 bases and 5 bases, with 21 bases remaining between them. Germline V gives CDR1 LNHDA, CDR2 SQIVND (reference sequence). The length of the CDR3 is 15 residues. Regarding this clone: Antigen specificity is unknown.

This sequence joins TRBV19 and TRBJ2-2; unclear D gene. Specimen: PBMCs, collected after 24 months of ibrutinib treatment. The TCR sequence derives from a human donor with chronic lymphocytic leukemia. The CDR3 region has the DNA TGTGCCGTAGGAAGGAGAGGAGACCTGACCGGGGAGCTGTTTTTT. As protein: CAVGRRGDLTGELFF.